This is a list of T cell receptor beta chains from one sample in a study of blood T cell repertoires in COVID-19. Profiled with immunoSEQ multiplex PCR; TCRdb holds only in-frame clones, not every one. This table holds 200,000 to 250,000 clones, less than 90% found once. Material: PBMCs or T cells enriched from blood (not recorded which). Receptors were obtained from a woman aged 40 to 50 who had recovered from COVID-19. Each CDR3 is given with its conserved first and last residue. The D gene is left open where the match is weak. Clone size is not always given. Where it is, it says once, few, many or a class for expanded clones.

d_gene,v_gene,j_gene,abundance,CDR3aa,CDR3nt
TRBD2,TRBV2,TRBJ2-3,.,CASSLSLLGTSGLTDTQYF,TGTGCCAGTTCCTTATCTCTATTGGGGACTAGCGGACTCACAGATACGCAGTATTTT
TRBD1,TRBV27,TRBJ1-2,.,CASSAGQPNYGYTF,TGTGCCAGCAGTGCGGGACAGCCTAACTATGGCTACACCTTC
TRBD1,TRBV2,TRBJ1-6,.,CASITGTGVAPLHF,TGTGCCAGCATCACCGGGACAGGGGTCGCACCCCTCCACTTT
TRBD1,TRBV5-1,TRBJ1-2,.,CASSPRTGFNYGYTF,TGCGCCAGCAGCCCCCGGACAGGGTTTAACTATGGCTACACCTTC
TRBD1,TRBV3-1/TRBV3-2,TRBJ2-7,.,CASSHHQFGQAPWF,TGTGCCAGCAGCCATCATCAATTCGGACAGGCGCCGTGGTTC
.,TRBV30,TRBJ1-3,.,CAWTPGYSGNTIYF,TGTGCCTGGACCCCCGGTTACTCTGGAAACACCATATATTTT
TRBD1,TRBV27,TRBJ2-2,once,CASSLYYRGTGELFF,TGTGCCAGCAGTTTATATTACAGGGGCACCGGGGAGCTGTTTTTT
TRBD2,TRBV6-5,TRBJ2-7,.,CASRQTSVREQYF,TGTGCCAGCAGACAAACTAGCGTCCGCGAGCAGTACTTC
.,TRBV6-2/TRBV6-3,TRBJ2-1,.,CASSVGESSYNEQFF,TGTGCCAGCAGCGTGGGCGAAAGCTCCTACAATGAGCAGTTCTTC
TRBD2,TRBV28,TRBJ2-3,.,CASSSPGLAAPDTQYF,TGTGCCAGCAGTTCCCCGGGACTAGCGGCCCCAGATACGCAGTATTTT
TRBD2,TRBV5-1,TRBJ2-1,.,CASSQTSGKGGEQFF,TGCGCCAGCAGCCAGACTAGCGGGAAAGGTGGTGAGCAGTTCTTC
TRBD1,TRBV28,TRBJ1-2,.,CASSGGQGDYGYTF,TGTGCCAGCAGTGGGGGTCAGGGGGACTATGGCTACACCTTC
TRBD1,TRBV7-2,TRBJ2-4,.,CASSLGTGDIQYF,TGTGCCAGCAGCTTGGGGACAGGGGACATTCAGTACTTC
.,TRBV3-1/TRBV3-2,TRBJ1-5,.,CASSQDRYNQPQHF,TGTGCCAGCAGCCAAGACCGGTATAATCAGCCCCAGCATTTT
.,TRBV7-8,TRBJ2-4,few,CASSPVQMRVGIQYF,TGTGCCAGCAGCCCAGTCCAGATGAGGGTCGGTATTCAGTACTTC
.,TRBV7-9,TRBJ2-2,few,CASVGDSLAGELFF,TGTGCCAGCGTCGGGGATTCTCTTGCCGGGGAGCTGTTTTTT
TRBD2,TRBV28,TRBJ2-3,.,CASSPTGTSGIPSTDTQYF,TGTGCCAGCAGTCCAACCGGGACTAGCGGGATCCCTAGCACAGATACGCAGTATTTT